Each of the 12 T cell receptor beta chains below was sequenced from the same sample in a study of shared clonotypes between healthy human individuals. The method was immunoSEQ multiplex PCR; TCRdb's version includes in-frame clones alone and lacks a portion of them. This repertoire shows about 1,500,000 clones, 96% found once; its top ten account for approximately 1.1%. Sequenced sample: naive CD4+ T cells sorted from blood. Subset given: CD45RA+ positively selected. Source of these receptors: a young man in good health.

The J gene is TRBJ2-3, the V gene TRBV6-5; D tentatively reads TRBD1 or TRBD2 (5 bases each). This CDR3 contains 13 residues. CDR1 and CDR2 from the germline V gene are MNHEY and SVGAGI. Trimming took 7 bases from V and 0 from J, leaving 8 bases between them. CDR3: CASTRDSTDTQYF. For the CDR3, the DNA is TGTGCCAGCACCCGGGACAGCACAGATACGCAGTATTTT.

This clone was detected once. The V gene is TRBV7-6, the J gene TRBJ2-1; D gene unclear. The ends were cut back, 5 bases at V and 9 bases at J, with 14 bases in the middle. Germline V CDR1 and CDR2: SGHVS, FNYEAQ. This CDR3 comprises 13 residues. The CDR3 sequence is CASSTPWAGEQFF. The CDR3 DNA reads TGTGCCAGCAGCACCCCATGGGCTGGTGAGCAGTTCTTC.

This chain uses TRBV19 with TRBJ1-2; no definite D call. The germline CDR1 and CDR2 sequences are LNHDA and SQIVND (reference sequence). V was shortened by 7 bases and J by 0 bases, with 12 bases between the two germline ends. CDR3 length: 14 amino acids. The CDR3 here is CASNPRISNYGYTF. CDR3 nucleotides: TGTGCCAGTAATCCACGGATCTCTAACTATGGCTACACCTTC.

The V call is TRBV7-2, the J call TRBJ2-1; no reliable D call. The germline V gene has CDR1 SGHTA and CDR2 FQGNSA. The CDR3 consists of 12 residues. V was trimmed by 3 bases and J by 9 bases, leaving 9 bases between them. CDR3 protein: CASSFRAGEQFF. Written as DNA, the CDR3 is TGTGCCAGCAGCTTTCGTGCTGGTGAGCAGTTCTTC.

The V gene is TRBV7-9, the J gene TRBJ1-4, with TRBD1 as a possible D gene (5 bases). CDR1 and CDR2 (germline): SEHNR, FQNEAQ (reference sequence). This CDR3 is 16 amino acids long. V lost 6 bases to trimming and J lost 5 bases, with 19 bases between them. CDR3 in amino acids: CASSAKKPGENEKLFF. CDR3 DNA sequence: TGTGCCAGCAGTGCGAAGAAGCCGGGGGAAAATGAAAAACTGTTTTTT.

The count of this clone is one. CDR3 sequence: CASSGRTGGTGELFF. The CDR3 bases are TGTGCCAGCAGCGGGAGGACAGGGGGAACCGGGGAGCTGTTTTTT. V is TRBV7-2 and J is TRBJ2-2, with TRBD1 matching 10 bases. V lost 5 bases to trimming and J lost 5 bases; unmatched junction nucleotides: 5. The length of the CDR3 is 15 residues. Per the germline V gene, CDR1 is SGHTA and CDR2 is FQGNSA.

The chain employs TRBV9 and TRBJ2-3, with 9 bases fitting TRBD1. Germline V gives CDR1 SGDLS, CDR2 YYNGEE. After removal of 1 base from V and 3 bases from J, the junction contained 3 bases not matched to a gene. The CDR3 has 15 residues. Written as DNA, the CDR3 is TGTGCCAGCAGCGTATGGGGACAGGGAACAGATACGCAGTATTTT. This encodes CASSVWGQGTDTQYF.

J is TRBJ2-2 and V is TRBV2, with D possibly matching TRBD1 (5 bases). CDR1 SNHLY and CDR2 FYNNEI come from the germline V gene. Trimming took off 6 bases at V and 3 bases at J, with 14 bases between the two ends. The CDR3 is 15 residues long. CDR3 bases: TGTGCCAGCAGGCCAGGGCAGGGCCACACCGGGGAGCTGTTTTTT. Amino acids: CASRPGQGHTGELFF.

The chain couples TRBV14 to TRBJ1-1; D remains unclear. From germline, CDR1 is SGHDN and CDR2 FVKESK. The CDR3 runs to 14 residues. Trimming removed 2 bases at V and 1 base at J, with 8 bases between. The DNA of the CDR3 is TGTGCCAGCAGCCAATTCGATGGGAACACTGAAGCTTTCTTT. It translates to CASSQFDGNTEAFF.

The rearrangement links TRBV5-6 to TRBJ2-7, with TRBD1 matching over 7 bases. CDR1 SGHDT and CDR2 YYEEEE come from the germline V gene. This CDR3 is built from 15 residues. V lost 0 bases to trimming and J lost 3 bases; unmatched junction nucleotides: 6. CDR3: CASSLETGKGYEQYF. In DNA form, the CDR3 reads TGTGCCAGCAGCTTGGAGACAGGGAAAGGCTACGAGCAGTACTTC.

The chain employs TRBV7-2 and TRBJ1-1; D is undetermined. The CDR3 is 17 residues long. V lost 3 bases to trimming and J lost 2 bases, with 19 bases between them. CDR1 SGHTA and CDR2 FQGNSA come from the germline V gene. The CDR3 here is CASSFTGWALQNTEAFF. For the CDR3, the DNA is TGTGCCAGCAGCTTTACGGGTTGGGCCCTTCAAAACACTGAAGCTTTCTTT.

J is TRBJ2-2 and V is TRBV5-4, with unresolved D. Per germline, CDR1 SGHNT and CDR2 YYREEE (reference sequence). The CDR3 sequence is 14 residues long. Trimming shortened V by 4 bases and J by 4 bases, and 11 bases separated the two germline ends. The chain's CDR3 is CASSPGTITGELFF. The CDR3 nucleotides read TGTGCCAGCAGCCCGGGCACTATCACCGGGGAGCTGTTTTTT. The whole variable domain, remainder taken from reference TRBV5-4 and TRBJ2-2, is ETGVTQSPTHLIKTRGQQVTLRCSSQSGHNTVSWYQQALGQGPQFIFQYYREEENGRGNFPPRFSGLQFPNYSSELNVNALELDDSALYLCASSPGTITGELFFGEGSRLTVL.